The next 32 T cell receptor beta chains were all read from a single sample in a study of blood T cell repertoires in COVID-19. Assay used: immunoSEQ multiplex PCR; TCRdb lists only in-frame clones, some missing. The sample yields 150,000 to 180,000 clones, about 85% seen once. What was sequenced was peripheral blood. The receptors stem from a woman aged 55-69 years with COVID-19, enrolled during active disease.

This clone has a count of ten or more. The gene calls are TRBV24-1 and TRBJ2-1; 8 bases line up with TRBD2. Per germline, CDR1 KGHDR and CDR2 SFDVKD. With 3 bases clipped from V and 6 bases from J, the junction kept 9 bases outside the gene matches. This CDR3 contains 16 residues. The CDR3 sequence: CATSDRRRGAINEQFF. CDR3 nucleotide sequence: TGTGCCACCAGTGATCGGAGGCGGGGGGCCATCAATGAGCAGTTCTTC.

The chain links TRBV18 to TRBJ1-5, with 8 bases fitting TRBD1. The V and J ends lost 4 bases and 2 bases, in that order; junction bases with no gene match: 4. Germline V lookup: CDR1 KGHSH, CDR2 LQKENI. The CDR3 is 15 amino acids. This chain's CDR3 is CASSLTGGGNQPQHF. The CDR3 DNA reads TGTGCCAGCTCACTAACAGGGGGTGGCAATCAGCCCCAGCATTTT.

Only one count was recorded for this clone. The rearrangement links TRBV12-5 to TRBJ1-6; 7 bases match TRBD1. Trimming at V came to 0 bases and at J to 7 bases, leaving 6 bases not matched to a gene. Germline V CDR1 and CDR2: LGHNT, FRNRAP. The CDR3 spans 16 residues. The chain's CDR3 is CASGLVKTGWNSPLHF. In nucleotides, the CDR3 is TGTGCTAGTGGTTTGGTTAAGACAGGGTGGAATTCACCCCTCCACTTT.

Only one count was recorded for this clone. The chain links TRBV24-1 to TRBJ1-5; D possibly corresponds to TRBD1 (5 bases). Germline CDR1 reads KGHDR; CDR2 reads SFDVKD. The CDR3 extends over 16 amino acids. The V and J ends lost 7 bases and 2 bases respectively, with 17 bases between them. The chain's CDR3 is CATSDENQGGNQPQHF. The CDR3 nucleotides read TGTGCCACCAGCGACGAAAATCAGGGTGGCAATCAGCCCCAGCATTTT.

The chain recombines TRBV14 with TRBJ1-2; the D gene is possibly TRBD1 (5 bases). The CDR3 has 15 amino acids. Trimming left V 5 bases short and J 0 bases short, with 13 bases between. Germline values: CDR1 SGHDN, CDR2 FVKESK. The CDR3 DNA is TGTGCCAGCAGCTACCTTGGGGCTTCTAACTATGGCTACACCTTC. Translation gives CASSYLGASNYGYTF.

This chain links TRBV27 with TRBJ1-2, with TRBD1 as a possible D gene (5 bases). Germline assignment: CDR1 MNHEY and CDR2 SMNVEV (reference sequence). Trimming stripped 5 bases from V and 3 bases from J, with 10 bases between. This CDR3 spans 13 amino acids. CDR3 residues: CASSDSGDYGYTF. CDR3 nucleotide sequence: TGTGCCAGCAGTGACAGCGGGGACTATGGCTACACCTTC.

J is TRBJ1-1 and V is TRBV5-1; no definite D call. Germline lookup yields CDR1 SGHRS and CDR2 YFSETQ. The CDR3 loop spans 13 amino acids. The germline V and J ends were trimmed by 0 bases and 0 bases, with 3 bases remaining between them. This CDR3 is CASSLAVNTEAFF. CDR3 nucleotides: TGCGCCAGCAGCTTGGCAGTGAACACTGAAGCTTTCTTT.

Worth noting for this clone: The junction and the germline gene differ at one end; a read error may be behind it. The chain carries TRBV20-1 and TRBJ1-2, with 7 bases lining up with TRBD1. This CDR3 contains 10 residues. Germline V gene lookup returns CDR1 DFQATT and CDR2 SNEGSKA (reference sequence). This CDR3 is CSAGNRQGPF. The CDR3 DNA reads TGCAGTGCGGGAAATAGACAGGGACCCTTC.

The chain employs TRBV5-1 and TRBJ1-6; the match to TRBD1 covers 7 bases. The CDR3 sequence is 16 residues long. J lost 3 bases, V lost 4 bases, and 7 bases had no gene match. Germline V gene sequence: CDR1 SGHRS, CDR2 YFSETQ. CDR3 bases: TGCGCCAGCAGCCAGAAAACAGGGGACTATAATTCACCCCTCCACTTT. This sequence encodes CASSQKTGDYNSPLHF.

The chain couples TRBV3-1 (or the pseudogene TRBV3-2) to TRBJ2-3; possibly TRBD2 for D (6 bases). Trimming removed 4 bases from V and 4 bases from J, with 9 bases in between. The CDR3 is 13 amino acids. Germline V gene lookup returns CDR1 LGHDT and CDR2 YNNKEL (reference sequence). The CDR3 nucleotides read TGTGCCAGCAGCCCCTGGAGGGCAGATACGCAGTATTTT. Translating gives CASSPWRADTQYF.

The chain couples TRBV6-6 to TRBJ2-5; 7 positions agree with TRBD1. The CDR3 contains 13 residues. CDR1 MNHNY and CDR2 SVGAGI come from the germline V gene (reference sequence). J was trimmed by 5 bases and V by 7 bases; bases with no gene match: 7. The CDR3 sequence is CASTVTGMETQYF. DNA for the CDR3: TGTGCCAGCACCGTGACAGGGATGGAGACCCAGTACTTC.

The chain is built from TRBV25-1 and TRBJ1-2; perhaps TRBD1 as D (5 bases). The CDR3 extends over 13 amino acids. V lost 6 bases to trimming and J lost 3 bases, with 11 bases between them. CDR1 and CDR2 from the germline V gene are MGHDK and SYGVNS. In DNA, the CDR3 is TGTGCCAGCAGGACGGGGGGGGACTATGGCTACACCTTC. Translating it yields CASRTGGDYGYTF.

The CDR3 reads CASNRDRDEKLFF. In DNA, the CDR3 is TGTGCCAGCAACCGGGACAGGGATGAAAAACTGTTTTTT. The chain joins TRBV6-5 to TRBJ1-4; TRBD1 aligns across 9 bases. J was trimmed by 6 bases and V by 7 bases; bases with no gene match: 3. Per the germline V gene, CDR1 is MNHEY and CDR2 is SVGAGI. The CDR3 is 13 amino acids.

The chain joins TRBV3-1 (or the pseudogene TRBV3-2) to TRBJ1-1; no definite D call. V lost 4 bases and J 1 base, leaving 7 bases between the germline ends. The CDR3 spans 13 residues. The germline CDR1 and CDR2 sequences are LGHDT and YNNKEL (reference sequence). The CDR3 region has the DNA TGTGCCAGCAGCCTCGGAGGGAACACTGAAGCTTTCTTT. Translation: CASSLGGNTEAFF.

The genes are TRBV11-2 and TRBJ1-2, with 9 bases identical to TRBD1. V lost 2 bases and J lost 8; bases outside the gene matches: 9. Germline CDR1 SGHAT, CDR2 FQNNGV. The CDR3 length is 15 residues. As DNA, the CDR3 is TGTGCCAGCAGCTTATGGGGGGACAGGGCTGGCGGCTACACCTTC. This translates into CASSLWGDRAGGYTF.

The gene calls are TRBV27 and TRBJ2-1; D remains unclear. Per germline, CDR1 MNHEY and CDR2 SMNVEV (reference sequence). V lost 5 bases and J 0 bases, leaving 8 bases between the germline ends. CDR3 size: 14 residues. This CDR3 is CASSITSSYNEQFF. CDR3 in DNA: TGTGCCAGCAGTATAACGAGCTCCTACAATGAGCAGTTCTTC.

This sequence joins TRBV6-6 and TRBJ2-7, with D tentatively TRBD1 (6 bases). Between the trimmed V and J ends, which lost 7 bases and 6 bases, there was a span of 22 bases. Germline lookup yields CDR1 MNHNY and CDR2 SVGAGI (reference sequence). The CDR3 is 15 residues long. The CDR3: CASTSRAGASGEQYV. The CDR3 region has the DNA TGTGCCAGCACGTCAAGGGCAGGGGCGTCCGGCGAGCAGTACGTC.

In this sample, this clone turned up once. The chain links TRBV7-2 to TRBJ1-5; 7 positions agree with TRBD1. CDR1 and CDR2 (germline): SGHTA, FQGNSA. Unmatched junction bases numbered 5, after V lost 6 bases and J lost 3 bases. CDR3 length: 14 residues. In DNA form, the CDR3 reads TGTGCCAGCAGAAAAACAGGGGTCAATCAGCCCCAGCATTTT. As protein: CASRKTGVNQPQHF.

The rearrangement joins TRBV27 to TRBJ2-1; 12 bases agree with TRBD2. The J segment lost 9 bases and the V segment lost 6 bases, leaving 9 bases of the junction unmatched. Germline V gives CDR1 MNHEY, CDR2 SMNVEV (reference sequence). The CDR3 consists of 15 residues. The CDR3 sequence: CASSSPSGGAIEQFF. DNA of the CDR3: TGTGCCAGCAGCTCTCCTAGCGGGGGGGCCATTGAGCAGTTCTTC.

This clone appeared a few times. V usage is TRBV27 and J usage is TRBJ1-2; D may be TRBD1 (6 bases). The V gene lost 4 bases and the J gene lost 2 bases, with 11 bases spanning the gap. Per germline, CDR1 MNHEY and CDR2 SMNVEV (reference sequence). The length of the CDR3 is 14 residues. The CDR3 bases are TGTGCCAGCAGTTCGGCAGGGGTGAACTATGGCTACACCTTC. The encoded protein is CASSSAGVNYGYTF.

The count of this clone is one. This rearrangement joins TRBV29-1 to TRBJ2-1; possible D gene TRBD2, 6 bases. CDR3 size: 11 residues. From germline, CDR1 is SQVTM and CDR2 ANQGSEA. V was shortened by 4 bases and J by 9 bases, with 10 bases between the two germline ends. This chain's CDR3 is CSVAPGVEQFF. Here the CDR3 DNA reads TGCAGCGTTGCCCCGGGGGTTGAGCAGTTCTTC.

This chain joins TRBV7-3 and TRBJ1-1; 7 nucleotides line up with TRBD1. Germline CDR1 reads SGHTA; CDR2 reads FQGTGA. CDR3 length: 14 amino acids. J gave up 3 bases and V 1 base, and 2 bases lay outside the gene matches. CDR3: CASSLNRGDTEAFF. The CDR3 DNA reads TGTGCCAGCAGCTTAAACAGGGGAGACACTGAAGCTTTCTTT.

CDR3 nucleotides: TGTGCCAGCAGCTTTTTTAAAACAACAGGGGATGGGGCCAACGTCCTGACTTTC. Translated: CASSFFKTTGDGANVLTF. The chain employs TRBV7-3 and TRBJ2-6; the match to TRBD1 covers 7 bases. Trimming removed 3 bases from V and 3 bases from J; junction bases left unmatched: 11. Germline CDR1 and CDR2: SGHTA and FQGTGA. The CDR3 is made up of 18 amino acids.

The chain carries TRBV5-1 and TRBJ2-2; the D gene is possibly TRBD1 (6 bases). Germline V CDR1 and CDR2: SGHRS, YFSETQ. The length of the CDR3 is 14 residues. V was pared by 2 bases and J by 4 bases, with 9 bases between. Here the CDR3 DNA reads TGCGCCAGCAGCTTTTTCAGGGGCACCGGGGAGCTGTTTTTT. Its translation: CASSFFRGTGELFF.

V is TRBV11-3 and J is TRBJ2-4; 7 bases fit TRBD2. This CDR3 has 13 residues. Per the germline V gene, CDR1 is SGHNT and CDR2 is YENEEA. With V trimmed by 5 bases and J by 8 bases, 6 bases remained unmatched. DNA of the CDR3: TGTGCCAGCAGCCTCACTAGCGAATACATTCAGTACTTC. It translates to CASSLTSEYIQYF.

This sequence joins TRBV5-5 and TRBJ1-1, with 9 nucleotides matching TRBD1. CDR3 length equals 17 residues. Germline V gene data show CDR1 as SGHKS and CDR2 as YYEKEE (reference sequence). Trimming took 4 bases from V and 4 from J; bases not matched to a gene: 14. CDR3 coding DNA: TGTGCCAGCAGCCAGGGACAGGGCTTCGGTGGAACCACTGAAGCTTTCTTT. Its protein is CASSQGQGFGGTTEAFF.

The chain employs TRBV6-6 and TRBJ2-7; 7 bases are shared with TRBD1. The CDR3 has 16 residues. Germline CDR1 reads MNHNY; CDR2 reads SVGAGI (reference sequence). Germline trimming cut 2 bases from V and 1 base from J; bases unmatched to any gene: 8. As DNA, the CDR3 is TGTGCCAGCAGTTACCGAACAGGGGCCTTATCCTACGAGCAGTACTTC. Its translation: CASSYRTGALSYEQYF.

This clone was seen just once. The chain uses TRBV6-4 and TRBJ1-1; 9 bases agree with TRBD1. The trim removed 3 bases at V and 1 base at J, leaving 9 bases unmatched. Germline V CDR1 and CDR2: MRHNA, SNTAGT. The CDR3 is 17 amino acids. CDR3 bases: TGTGCCAGCAGTGATCTAGACAGGGGGAAAACGAACACTGAAGCTTTCTTT. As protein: CASSDLDRGKTNTEAFF.

This CDR3 is CASSDTGLQVHEQFF. The DNA of the CDR3 is TGCGCCAGCAGTGACACCGGCCTTCAGGTTCATGAGCAGTTCTTC. The chain recombines TRBV10-1 with TRBJ2-1; D gene unclear. CDR3 length: 15 amino acids. Germline CDR1 WNHNN, CDR2 SYGVQD (reference sequence). V was pared by 3 bases and J by 8 bases, with 17 bases between.

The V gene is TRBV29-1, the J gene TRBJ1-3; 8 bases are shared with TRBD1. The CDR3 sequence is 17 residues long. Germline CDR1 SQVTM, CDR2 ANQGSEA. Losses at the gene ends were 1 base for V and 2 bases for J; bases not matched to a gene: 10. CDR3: CSVEARLTGGTGNTIYF. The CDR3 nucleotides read TGCAGCGTTGAAGCCCGCTTAACAGGGGGAACTGGAAACACCATATATTTT.

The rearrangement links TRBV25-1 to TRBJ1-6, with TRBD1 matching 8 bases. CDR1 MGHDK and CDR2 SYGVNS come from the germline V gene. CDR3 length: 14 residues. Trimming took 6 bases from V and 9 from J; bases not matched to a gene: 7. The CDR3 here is CASRASTGVSPLHF. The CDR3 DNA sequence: TGTGCCAGCAGGGCTTCGACAGGGGTTTCACCCCTCCACTTT.

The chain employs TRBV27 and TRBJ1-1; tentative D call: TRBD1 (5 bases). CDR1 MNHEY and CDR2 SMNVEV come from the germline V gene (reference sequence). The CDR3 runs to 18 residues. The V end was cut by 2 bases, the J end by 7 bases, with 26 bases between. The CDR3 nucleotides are TGTGCCAGCAGTTTAAACGGTGGTCGACAGAATCTAAAGAATGAAGCTTTCTTT. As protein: CASSLNGGRQNLKNEAFF.